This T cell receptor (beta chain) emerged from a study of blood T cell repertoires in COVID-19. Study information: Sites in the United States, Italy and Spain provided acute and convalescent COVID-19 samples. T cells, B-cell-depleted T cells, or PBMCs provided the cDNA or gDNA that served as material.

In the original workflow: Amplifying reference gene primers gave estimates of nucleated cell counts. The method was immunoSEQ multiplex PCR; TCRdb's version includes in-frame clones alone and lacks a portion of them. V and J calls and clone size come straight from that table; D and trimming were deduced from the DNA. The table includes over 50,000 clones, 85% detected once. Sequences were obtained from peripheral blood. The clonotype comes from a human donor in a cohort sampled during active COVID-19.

In DNA, the CDR3 is TGTGCCAGCAGCAAAGTAGGCGGAACCTACAATGAGCAGTTCTTC. It specifies CASSKVGGTYNEQFF. V is TRBV6-5 and J is TRBJ2-1; D is ambiguous. Germline lookup yields CDR1 MNHEY and CDR2 SVGAGI. V gave up 6 bases and J gave up 2 bases, with 14 bases separating them. This CDR3 comprises 15 residues.